These 2 T cell receptor beta chains share one sample of origin, sequenced in a study of metastatic and nonmetastatic thyroid tumors. All patients were untreated before thyroid surgery. MiXCR reprocessed the PCR reads for TCRdb. Here the sample spans some 17,000 clones, roughly 21% being singletons. The material sequenced was adjacent normal tissue. These receptor sequences come from a female donor with papillary thyroid cancer or a benign thyroid nodule (not recorded which). Some clones in this sample may be carry-over from other donors' samples.

Comment on this clone: The junction departs from germline at one end; a sequencing error may be responsible. This chain joins TRBV6-1 and TRBJ2-5, with 7 bases lining up with TRBD1. CDR3 size: 17 residues. Germline assignment: CDR1 MNHNS and CDR2 SASEGT. CDR3 bases: TGTGCCAGCAGTGATAAGGGGTTACAGGGGTTGGGAGAGACCAAGTCCTTC. It is translated as CASSDKGLQGLGETKSF.

This clone is classed as medium-sized (0.01 to 0.1%). One end of the junction does not line up with germline, which may come from a read error. V usage is TRBV27 and J usage is TRBJ2-2, with D perhaps matching TRBD1 (5 bases). Germline-derived CDR1 and CDR2 are MNHEY and SMNVEV (reference sequence). The CDR3 is 16 residues long. CDR3 sequence reads: CASSLVDMVYTGELFF. DNA of the CDR3: TGTGCCAGCAGTTTAGTGGACATGGTATACACGGGGGAGCTGTTTTTT.